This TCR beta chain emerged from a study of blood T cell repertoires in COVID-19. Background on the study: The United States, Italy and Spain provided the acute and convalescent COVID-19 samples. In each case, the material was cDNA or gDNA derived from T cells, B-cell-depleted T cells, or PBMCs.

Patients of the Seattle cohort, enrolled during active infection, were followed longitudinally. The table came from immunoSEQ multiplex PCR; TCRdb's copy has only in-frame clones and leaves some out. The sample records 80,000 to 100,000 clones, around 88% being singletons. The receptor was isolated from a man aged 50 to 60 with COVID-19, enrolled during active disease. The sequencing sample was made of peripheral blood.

As DNA, the CDR3 is TGTGCCAGTAGGGGAACAGGAGATAATTCACCCCTCCACTTT. Its protein is CASRGTGDNSPLHF. This chain connects TRBV19 to TRBJ1-6; a possible D gene is TRBD1 (5 bases). Trimming removed 6 bases at V and 5 bases at J, with 11 bases between. This CDR3 has 14 amino acids. From germline, CDR1 is LNHDA and CDR2 SQIVND (reference sequence).